This entry lists 25 T cell receptor beta chains sequenced from one sample in a study of T cells in AML relapse after transplant. TCR alpha and beta chains were amplified from RNA by modified RACE PCR. TCRdb called the PCR reads again in MiXCR, with one record for every CDR3 protein. Among approximately 200 distinct CDR3 sequences listed, 9% were seen once. Sequenced material: bone marrow, either the whole sample or a sorted T cell fraction (not recorded which), taken at relapse. Source of these receptors: a human donor who had a stem cell transplant for acute myeloid leukemia. Some T cells may possibly be graft donor cells.

By its share, this clonotype is large. This sequence joins TRBV27 and TRBJ1-5; TRBD1 matches at 11 bases. The CDR3 loop spans 18 amino acids. Germline V gene data show CDR1 as MNHEY and CDR2 as SMNVEV (reference sequence). J gave up 1 base and V 3 bases, and 8 bases lay outside the gene matches. The CDR3 DNA follows: TGTGCCAGCAGTTTGCGGACAGGGGGCGTACAAAGCAATCAGCCCCAGCATTTT. It specifies CASSLRTGGVQSNQPQHF.

This clonotype is categorized as large. V and J are TRBV4-1 and TRBJ2-7, with D hard to call. The V gene's germline CDR1 is MGHRA and CDR2 YSYEKL. The CDR3 is 13 residues long. The germline V and J ends were trimmed by 4 bases and 2 bases, with 9 bases remaining between them. The chain's CDR3 is CASSLGRTYEQYF. In DNA form, the CDR3 reads TGCGCCAGCAGCCTAGGACGGACCTACGAGCAGTACTTC.

This clonotype is medium-sized in the sample. V and J are TRBV29-1 and TRBJ2-1, with D maybe TRBD2 (5 bases). This CDR3 has 13 residues. V gave up 6 bases and J gave up 1 base, with 10 bases separating them. Germline V gives CDR1 SQVTM, CDR2 ANQGSEA. The CDR3 is CSVGLLSYNEQFF. Here the CDR3 DNA reads TGCAGCGTCGGACTTCTATCCTACAATGAGCAGTTCTTC.

By share of the sample, this clonotype is large. This chain links TRBV6-1 with TRBJ2-7; D is unclear. This CDR3 is 15 amino acids long. Between the trimmed V and J ends, which lost 6 bases and 6 bases, there was a span of 21 bases. Germline V gene data show CDR1 as MNHNS and CDR2 as SASEGT. CDR3 coding DNA: TGTGCCAGCAGACGGGTTCTTAGTTCGGAAGCCGAGCAGTACTTC. The encoded protein is CASRRVLSSEAEQYF.

Within the sample, this clonotype is large. The rearrangement joins TRBV6-1 to TRBJ2-3; D perhaps matches TRBD2 (5 bases). CDR1 and CDR2 (germline): MNHNS, SASEGT. The CDR3 loop spans 14 amino acids. V was cut by 3 bases and J by 2 bases, with 9 bases left in between. The CDR3 bases are TGTGCCAGCAGTGACCGCGGGCCCACAGATACGCAGTATTTT. This gives the protein CASSDRGPTDTQYF.

This clonotype qualifies as large. This chain joins TRBV12-3 or TRBV12-4 and TRBJ1-1; TRBD1 matches 9 bases. The CDR3 sequence is 15 residues long. V lost 5 bases and J lost 0; bases outside the gene matches: 4. The CDR3 protein is CASSQTGGMNTEAFF. CDR3 sequence (DNA): TGTGCCAGCAGTCAAACAGGGGGCATGAACACTGAAGCTTTCTTT.

This clonotype is large by share. The chain recombines TRBV6-5 with TRBJ1-1, with D unclear. The CDR3 is 13 amino acids. The V gene's germline CDR1 is MNHEY and CDR2 SVGAGI. The V end lost 6 bases, the J end lost 1 base, and 9 bases lay between the germline ends. The CDR3 loop reads CASSFTANTEAFF. CDR3 sequence (DNA): TGTGCCAGCAGCTTTACCGCGAACACTGAAGCTTTCTTT.

By frequency in the sample, this clonotype is large (0.1 to 1%). The genes are TRBV24-1 and TRBJ2-1; 7 positions match TRBD2. CDR3 size: 16 residues. V dropped 3 bases and J dropped 6; count of bases not matched to a gene: 10. Germline V gives CDR1 KGHDR, CDR2 SFDVKD. CDR3 coding DNA: TGTGCCACCAGTGATCCTACCGGGACTATGCGCAATGAGCAGTTCTTC. Translation gives CATSDPTGTMRNEQFF.

Within the sample, this clonotype is large. The chain carries TRBV27 and TRBJ1-5; possible D gene TRBD1, 5 bases. In germline, CDR1 is MNHEY, CDR2 SMNVEV (reference sequence). CDR3 length: 14 residues. V was cut by 4 bases and J by 5 bases, with 12 bases left in between. The CDR3 here is CASSWVGPHQPQHF. CDR3 in DNA: TGTGCCAGCAGTTGGGTGGGGCCCCATCAGCCCCAGCATTTT.

This clonotype is medium-sized (0.01 to 0.1%) by share. The chain recombines TRBV7-6 with TRBJ2-2; D gene unclear. This CDR3 contains 15 residues. Trimming cost V 1 base and J 6 bases, with 12 bases left between them. Germline V lookup: CDR1 SGHVS, CDR2 FNYEAQ. The CDR3 sequence is CASSLETGYSGELFF. For the CDR3, the DNA is TGTGCCAGCAGCTTAGAAACTGGCTACTCCGGGGAGCTGTTTTTT.

About this clonotype: An end of the junction differs from the germline gene, which may be a read error. The chain combines TRBV16 with TRBJ2-5; D gene uncertain. The CDR3 is 15 residues long. Germline loops: CDR1 KGHSY, CDR2 FQNENV. The CDR3 region has the DNA TGTACCAGCAGCCAATTGGAGCAGCTAGGAGAGACCCAGTACTTC. Translating gives CTSSQLEQLGETQYF. Based on the CDR3 plus reference TRBV16 and TRBJ2-5, the full variable domain is GEEVAQTPKHLVRGEGQKAKLYCAPIKGHSYVFWYQQVLKNEFKFLISFQNENVFDETGMPKERFSAKCLPNSPCSLEIQATKLEDSAVYFCTSSQLEQLGETQYFGPGTRLLVL.

This clonotype counts as large. The gene calls are TRBV3-1 and TRBJ1-1; D gene ambiguous. The CDR3 spans 14 residues. Germline assignment: CDR1 LGHDT and CDR2 YNNKEL (reference sequence). Trimming removed 3 bases at V and 1 base at J, with 9 bases between. CDR3 sequence (DNA): TGTGCCAGCAGCCACATGCAGGAGAACACTGAAGCTTTCTTT. As protein: CASSHMQENTEAFF. The whole variable domain, remainder taken from reference TRBV3-1 and TRBJ1-1, is DTAVSQTPKYLVTQMGNDKSIKCEQNLGHDTMYWYKQDSKKFLKIMFSYNNKELIINETVPNRFSPKSPDKAHLNLHINSLELGDSAVYFCASSHMQENTEAFFGQGTRLTVV.

Judged by abundance, this clonotype is medium-sized. The chain employs TRBV29-1 and TRBJ1-2, with unresolved D. CDR1 SQVTM and CDR2 ANQGSEA come from the germline V gene. Trimming left V 6 bases short and J 8 bases short, with 19 bases between. The CDR3 covers 13 residues. This CDR3 is CSVADRPSGGYTF. In nucleotides, the CDR3 is TGCAGCGTCGCCGACCGGCCGTCGGGGGGCTACACCTTC.

This clonotype is large by share. An end of the junction differs from the germline gene, which may be a read error. The V and J genes are TRBV30 and TRBJ2-1; no definite D call. Germline lookup yields CDR1 GTSNPN and CDR2 SVGIG (reference sequence). This CDR3 has 12 residues. CDR3 residues: CAWSPSSNEQFF. CDR3 bases: TGTGCCTGGAGTCCGTCCTCCAATGAGCAGTTCTTC.

This rearrangement joins TRBV12-3 or TRBV12-4 to TRBJ2-2; 14 bases are shared with TRBD2. The junction had 6 bases not matched to a gene; V was cut back by 5 bases and J by 1 base. The CDR3 covers 18 residues. CDR3 region: CASSGPGTSGRNTGELFF. The CDR3 bases are TGTGCCAGCAGTGGCCCCGGGACTAGCGGGAGGAACACCGGGGAGCTGTTTTTT.

Within the sample, this clonotype is large. The chain carries TRBV15 and TRBJ2-5; weak D call: TRBD2 (5 bases). Trimming cost V 0 bases and J 10 bases, with 21 bases left between them. The CDR3 spans 16 residues. Looked up from germline, CDR1 is LNHNV and CDR2 is YYDKDF (reference sequence). CDR3 DNA: TGTGCCACCAGCAGAGATCGGGGAACCTCACGAAGGGACCAGTACTTC. Translated, it gives CATSRDRGTSRRDQYF.

In its sample, this clonotype ranks as large. V gene TRBV27 combines with J gene TRBJ1-1; tentatively, D is TRBD1 (5 bases). The CDR3 has 12 amino acids. The V gene lost 6 bases and the J gene lost 4 bases, with 9 bases spanning the gap. Germline lookup yields CDR1 MNHEY and CDR2 SMNVEV (reference sequence). The CDR3: CASRPDSTEAFF. As DNA, the CDR3 is TGTGCCAGCAGACCCGACAGCACTGAAGCTTTCTTT.

By share, this clonotype ranks as large. V and J are TRBV10-3 and TRBJ1-5, with TRBD1 identical over 10 bases. The J segment lost 2 bases and the V segment lost 8 bases, leaving 3 bases of the junction unmatched. Germline V gene lookup returns CDR1 ENHRY and CDR2 SYGVKD. This CDR3 spans 14 amino acids. The CDR3 loop reads CAISGTGGNQPQHF. The CDR3 nucleotides are TGTGCCATCTCCGGGACAGGGGGCAATCAGCCCCAGCATTTT.

By share, this clonotype counts as hyperexpanded. V and J are TRBV20-1 and TRBJ2-3; 9 bases match TRBD1. In germline, CDR1 is DFQATT, CDR2 SNEGSKA (reference sequence). The CDR3 has 16 residues. V lost 1 base, J lost 4 bases, and 9 bases stayed unmatched. CDR3 sequence reads: CSARGWTGALPDTQYF. The CDR3 bases are TGCAGTGCTAGAGGGTGGACAGGGGCCCTCCCAGATACGCAGTATTTT.

This clonotype is categorized as medium-sized. The chain carries TRBV20-1 and TRBJ2-1; possible D gene TRBD1, 6 bases. Germline-derived CDR1 and CDR2 are DFQATT and SNEGSKA (reference sequence). This CDR3 is built from 14 residues. V lost 4 bases and J lost 0, with 10 bases in between. CDR3 sequence: CSANTGPSYNEQFF. The CDR3 DNA reads as TGCAGTGCTAATACAGGGCCCTCCTACAATGAGCAGTTCTTC.

As concerns this clonotype: A read error is likely, as this CDR3 ends without the conserved phenylalanine or tryptophan. V usage is TRBV5-1 and J usage is TRBJ1-5; 7 positions match TRBD1. The CDR3 runs 15 residues. Germline loops: CDR1 SGHRS, CDR2 YFSETQ. This CDR3 reads CANSLDPTGSQPQHY. The CDR3 nucleotides read TGTGCCAACAGCTTAGACCCGACAGGGAGTCAGCCCCAGCATTAT.

By share, this clonotype ranks as large. V is TRBV28 and J is TRBJ2-3; 9 bases agree with TRBD1. The V segment lost 6 bases and the J segment 3 bases; nucleotides outside the gene matches: 1. The germline V gene encodes CDR1 MDHEN and CDR2 SYDVKM. The CDR3 is 13 amino acids. The CDR3 loop reads CASRGQGTDTQYF. The CDR3 nucleotides are TGTGCCAGCAGAGGACAGGGGACAGATACGCAGTATTTT.

This clonotype is classed as large. The V call is TRBV29-1, the J call TRBJ2-2; 8 bases line up with TRBD2. The CDR3 is 13 residues long. V shed 4 bases and J 5 bases; nucleotides not matched to a gene: 3. Germline assignment: CDR1 SQVTM and CDR2 ANQGSEA. The CDR3 DNA follows: TGCAGCGTTGGGGCTAGCGGGACCGGGGAGCTGTTTTTT. This translates into CSVGASGTGELFF.

In its sample, this clonotype is large. The chain employs TRBV6-6 and TRBJ1-2, with D possibly matching TRBD1 (6 bases). The CDR3 extends over 15 amino acids. Germline V lookup: CDR1 MNHNY, CDR2 SVGAGI (reference sequence). V gave up 5 bases and J gave up 6 bases, with 19 bases separating them. DNA of the CDR3: TGTGCCAGCAGTCTCCACAGGGAGGGGATGGATGGCTACACCTTC. It yields the protein CASSLHREGMDGYTF.

This clonotype is labeled large (0.1 to 1%). V and J are TRBV20-1 and TRBJ1-2; 11 nucleotides line up with TRBD1. The germline CDR1 and CDR2 sequences are DFQATT and SNEGSKA (reference sequence). The V segment lost 3 bases and the J segment 6 bases; nucleotides outside the gene matches: 6. The CDR3 sequence is 14 residues long. The CDR3 spells CSASTGDRGDGYTF. CDR3 nucleotides: TGCAGTGCTAGTACGGGGGACAGGGGGGATGGCTACACCTTC.